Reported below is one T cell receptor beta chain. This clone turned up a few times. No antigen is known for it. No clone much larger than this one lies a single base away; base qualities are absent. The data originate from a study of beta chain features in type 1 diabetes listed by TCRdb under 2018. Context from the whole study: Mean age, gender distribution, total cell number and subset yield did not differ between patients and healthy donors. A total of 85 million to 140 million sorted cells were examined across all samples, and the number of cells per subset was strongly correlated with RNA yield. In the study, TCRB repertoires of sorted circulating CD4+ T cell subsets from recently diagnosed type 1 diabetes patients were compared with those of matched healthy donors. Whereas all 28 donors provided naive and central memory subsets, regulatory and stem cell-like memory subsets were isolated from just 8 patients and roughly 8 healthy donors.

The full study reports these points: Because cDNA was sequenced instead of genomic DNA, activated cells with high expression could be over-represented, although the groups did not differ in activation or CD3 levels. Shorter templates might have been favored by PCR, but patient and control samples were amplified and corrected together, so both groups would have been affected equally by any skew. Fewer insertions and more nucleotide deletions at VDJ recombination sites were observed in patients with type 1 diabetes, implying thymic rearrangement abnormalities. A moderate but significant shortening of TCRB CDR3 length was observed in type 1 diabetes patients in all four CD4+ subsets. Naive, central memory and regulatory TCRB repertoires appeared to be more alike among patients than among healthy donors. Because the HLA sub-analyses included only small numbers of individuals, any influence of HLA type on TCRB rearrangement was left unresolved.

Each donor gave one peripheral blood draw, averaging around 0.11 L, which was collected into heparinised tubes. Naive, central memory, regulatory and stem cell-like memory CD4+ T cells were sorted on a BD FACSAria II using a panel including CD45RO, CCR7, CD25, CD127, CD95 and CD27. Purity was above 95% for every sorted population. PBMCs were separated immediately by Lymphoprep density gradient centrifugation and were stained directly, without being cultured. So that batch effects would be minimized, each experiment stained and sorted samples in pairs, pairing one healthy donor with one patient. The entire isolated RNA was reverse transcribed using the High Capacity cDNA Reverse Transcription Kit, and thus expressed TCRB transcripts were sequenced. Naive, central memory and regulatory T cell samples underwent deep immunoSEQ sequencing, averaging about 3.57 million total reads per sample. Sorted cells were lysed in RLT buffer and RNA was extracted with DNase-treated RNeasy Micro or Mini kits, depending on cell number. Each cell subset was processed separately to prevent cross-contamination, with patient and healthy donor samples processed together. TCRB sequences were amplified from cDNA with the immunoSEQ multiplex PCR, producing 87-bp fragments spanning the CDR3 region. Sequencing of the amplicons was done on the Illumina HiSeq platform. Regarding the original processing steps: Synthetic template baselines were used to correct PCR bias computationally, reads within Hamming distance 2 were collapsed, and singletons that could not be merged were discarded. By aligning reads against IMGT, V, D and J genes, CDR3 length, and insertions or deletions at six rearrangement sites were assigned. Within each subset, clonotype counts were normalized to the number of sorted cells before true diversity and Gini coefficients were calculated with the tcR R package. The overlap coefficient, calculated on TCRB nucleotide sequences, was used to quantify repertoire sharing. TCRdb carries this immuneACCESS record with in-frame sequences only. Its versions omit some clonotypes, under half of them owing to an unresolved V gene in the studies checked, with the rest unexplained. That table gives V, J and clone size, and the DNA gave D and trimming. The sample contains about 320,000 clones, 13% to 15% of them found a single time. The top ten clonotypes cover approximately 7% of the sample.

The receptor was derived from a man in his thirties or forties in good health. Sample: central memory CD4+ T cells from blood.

The sequenced DNA is TGTGCCAGCAGCGTAGGACTAGGCACAGATACGCAGTATTTT. Its protein reads: CASSVGLGTDTQYF. The chain is made from TRBV9 and TRBJ2-3; the D segment could be TRBD2, given 6 matching bases. As encoded in the germline V gene, CDR1 is SGDLS while CDR2 is YYNGEE. The germline ends are 6 bases apart after V is trimmed by 0 bases and J by 1 base. There are 14 amino acids in the CDR3, from cysteine to phenylalanine inclusive. Only the CDR3 portion is preserved as DNA: 42 bases, with reading frame beginning at the first base.